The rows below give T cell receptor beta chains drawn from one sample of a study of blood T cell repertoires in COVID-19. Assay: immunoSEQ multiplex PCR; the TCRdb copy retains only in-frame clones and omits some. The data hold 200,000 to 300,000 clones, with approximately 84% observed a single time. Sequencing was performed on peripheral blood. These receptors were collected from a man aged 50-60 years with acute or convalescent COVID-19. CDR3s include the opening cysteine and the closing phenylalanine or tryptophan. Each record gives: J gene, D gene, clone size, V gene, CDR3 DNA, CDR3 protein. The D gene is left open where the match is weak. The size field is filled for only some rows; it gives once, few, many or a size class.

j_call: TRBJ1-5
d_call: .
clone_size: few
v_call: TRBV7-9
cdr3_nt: TGTGCCAGCAGCTTATGGACAGAAAATCAGCCCCAGCATTTT
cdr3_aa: CASSLWTENQPQHF

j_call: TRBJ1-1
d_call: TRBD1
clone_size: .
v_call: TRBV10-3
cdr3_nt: TGTGCCATCAGTACCCTAGACAGGGTCGAAGCTTTCTTT
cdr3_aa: CAISTLDRVEAFF

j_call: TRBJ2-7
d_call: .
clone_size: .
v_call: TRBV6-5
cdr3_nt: TGTGCCAGCAGTTACTGGGGGGACGCTGAGCAGTACTTC
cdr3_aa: CASSYWGDAEQYF

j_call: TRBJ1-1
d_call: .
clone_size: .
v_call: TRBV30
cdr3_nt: TGTGCCTGGAGTTACGCGGCGAACACTGAAGCTTTCTTT
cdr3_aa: CAWSYAANTEAFF

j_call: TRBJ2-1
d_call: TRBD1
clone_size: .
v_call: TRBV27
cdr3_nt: TGTGCCAGCAGGTCTGGGACAGAACGATACAATGAGCAGTTCTTC
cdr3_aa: CASRSGTERYNEQFF

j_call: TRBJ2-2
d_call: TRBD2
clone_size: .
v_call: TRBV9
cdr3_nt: TGTGCCAGCAGCGTAGAAGCGGGAGGGCCCGGGGAGCTGTTTTTT
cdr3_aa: CASSVEAGGPGELFF

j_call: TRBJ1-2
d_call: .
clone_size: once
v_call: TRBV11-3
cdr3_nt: TGTGCCAGCAGCTTAGATAGAGGCTATGGCTACACCTTC
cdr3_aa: CASSLDRGYGYTF

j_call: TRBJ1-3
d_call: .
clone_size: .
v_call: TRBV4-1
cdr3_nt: TGCGCCAGCAGCCAACAAGGGGAAGGCTCTGGAAACACCATATATTTT
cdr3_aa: CASSQQGEGSGNTIYF

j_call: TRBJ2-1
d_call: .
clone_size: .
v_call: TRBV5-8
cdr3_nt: TGTGCCAGCAGCAGGGGCAATGAGCAGTTCTTC
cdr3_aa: CASSRGNEQFF

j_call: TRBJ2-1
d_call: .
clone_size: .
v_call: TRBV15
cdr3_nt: TGTGCCACCAGCAGAGCCTCGGGCGGAGGTCATGAGCAGTTCTTC
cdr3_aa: CATSRASGGGHEQFF

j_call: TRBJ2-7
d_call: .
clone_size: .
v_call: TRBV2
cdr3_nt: TGTGCCAGCAGCCAAAGCGTGAGCTCCTACGAGCAGTACTTC
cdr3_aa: CASSQSVSSYEQYF

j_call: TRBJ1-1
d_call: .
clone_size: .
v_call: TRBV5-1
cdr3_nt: TGCGCCAGCAGCTCCGGGGGCGGGAGCACTGAAGCTTTCTTT
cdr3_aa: CASSSGGGSTEAFF

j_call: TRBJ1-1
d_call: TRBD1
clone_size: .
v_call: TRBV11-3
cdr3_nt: TGTGCCAGCAACCAGCCGGGACAGGGGCTGGCGGCTTTCTTT
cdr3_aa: CASNQPGQGLAAFF

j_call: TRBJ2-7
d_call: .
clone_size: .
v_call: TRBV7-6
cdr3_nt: TGTGCCAGCAGCAAACGACAGGCCTACGAGCAGTACTTC
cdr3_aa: CASSKRQAYEQYF

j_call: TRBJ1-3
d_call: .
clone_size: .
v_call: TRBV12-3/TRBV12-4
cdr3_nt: TGTGCCAGCAGCCGCGATGGTTACACCATATATTTT
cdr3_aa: CASSRDGYTIYF